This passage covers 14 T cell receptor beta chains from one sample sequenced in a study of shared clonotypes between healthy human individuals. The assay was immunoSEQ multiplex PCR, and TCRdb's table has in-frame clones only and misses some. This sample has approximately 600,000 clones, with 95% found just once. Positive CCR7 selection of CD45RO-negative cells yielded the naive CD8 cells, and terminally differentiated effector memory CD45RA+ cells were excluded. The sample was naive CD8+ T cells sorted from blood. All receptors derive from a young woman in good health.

The DNA for the CDR3 is TGTGCCAGCAGCCAAGATCCAACTAGCGGGAGTTTGTACGAGCAGTACTTC. Translating gives CASSQDPTSGSLYEQYF. The chain recombines TRBV4-2 with TRBJ2-7; 11 bases line up with TRBD2. V was clipped by 0 bases and J by 4 bases; unmatched bases: 8. This CDR3 contains 17 residues. Germline assignment: CDR1 LGHNA and CDR2 YNFKEQ.

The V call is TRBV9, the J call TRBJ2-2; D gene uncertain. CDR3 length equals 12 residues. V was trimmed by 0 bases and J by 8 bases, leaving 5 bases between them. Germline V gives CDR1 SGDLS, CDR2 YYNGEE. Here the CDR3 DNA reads TGTGCCAGCAGCGTAGCTATGGGGGAGCTGTTTTTT. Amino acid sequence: CASSVAMGELFF.

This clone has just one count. This CDR3 reads CASSFRETQYF. Here the CDR3 DNA reads TGTGCCAGCAGCTTTCGAGAGACCCAGTACTTC. The chain couples TRBV11-2 to TRBJ2-5; D gene unclear. Trimming took off 3 bases at V and 4 bases at J, with 3 bases between the two ends. The CDR3 runs 11 residues. Germline-derived CDR1 and CDR2 are SGHAT and FQNNGV.

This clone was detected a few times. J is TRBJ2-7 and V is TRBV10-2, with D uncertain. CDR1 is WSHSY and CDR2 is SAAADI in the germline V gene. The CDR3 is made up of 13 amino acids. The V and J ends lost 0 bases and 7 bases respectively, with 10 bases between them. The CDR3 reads CASSESREWEQYF. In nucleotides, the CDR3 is TGCGCCAGCAGTGAGTCAAGGGAATGGGAGCAGTACTTC.

The CDR3 is CASRLTLTSSSGSGVEQYF. CDR3 coding DNA: TGTGCCAGCAGGCTCACCCTAACCTCGTCTAGCGGGAGCGGGGTCGAGCAGTACTTC. This chain connects TRBV5-5 to TRBJ2-7; 10 positions agree with TRBD2. The CDR3 covers 19 residues. The junction had 23 bases not matched to a gene; V was cut back by 5 bases and J by 6 bases. Germline CDR1 SGHKS, CDR2 YYEKEE (reference sequence).

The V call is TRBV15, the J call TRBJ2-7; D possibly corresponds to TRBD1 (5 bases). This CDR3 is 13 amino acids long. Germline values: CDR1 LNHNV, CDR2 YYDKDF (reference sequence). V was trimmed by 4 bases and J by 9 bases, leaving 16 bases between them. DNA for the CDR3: TGTGCCACCAGCAAAAGTGGGGCTTTGGGGCAGTACTTC. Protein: CATSKSGALGQYF.

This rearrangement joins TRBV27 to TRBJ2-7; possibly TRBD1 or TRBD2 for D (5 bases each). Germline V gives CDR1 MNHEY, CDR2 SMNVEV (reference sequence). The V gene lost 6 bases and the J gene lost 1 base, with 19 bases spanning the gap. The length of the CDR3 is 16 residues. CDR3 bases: TGTGCCAGCAGCCCTTTGCGAGGGGAAGGGTCCTACGAGCAGTACTTC. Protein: CASSPLRGEGSYEQYF.

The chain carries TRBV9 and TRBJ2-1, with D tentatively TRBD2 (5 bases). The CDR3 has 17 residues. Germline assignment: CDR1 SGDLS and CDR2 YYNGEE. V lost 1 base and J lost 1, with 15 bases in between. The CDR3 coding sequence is TGTGCCAGCAGCGTAACGAATCAGCGGACTTCCTACAATGAGCAGTTCTTC. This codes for CASSVTNQRTSYNEQFF.

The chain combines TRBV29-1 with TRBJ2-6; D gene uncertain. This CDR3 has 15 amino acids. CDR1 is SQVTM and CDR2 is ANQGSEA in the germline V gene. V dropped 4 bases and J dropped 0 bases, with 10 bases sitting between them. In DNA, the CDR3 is TGCAGCGTTGTGACTCAAGGCTCTGGGGCCAACGTCCTGACTTTC. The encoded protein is CSVVTQGSGANVLTF.

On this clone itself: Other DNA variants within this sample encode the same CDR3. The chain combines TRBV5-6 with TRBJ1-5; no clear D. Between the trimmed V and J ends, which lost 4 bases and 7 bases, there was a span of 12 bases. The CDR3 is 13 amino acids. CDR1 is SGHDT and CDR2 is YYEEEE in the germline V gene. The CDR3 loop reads CASSPGVGQPQHF. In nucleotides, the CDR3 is TGTGCCAGCAGCCCCGGGGTTGGCCAGCCCCAGCATTTT. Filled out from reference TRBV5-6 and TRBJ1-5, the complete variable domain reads DAGVTQSPTHLIKTRGQQVTLRCSPKSGHDTVSWYQQALGQGPQFIFQYYEEEERQRGNFPDRFSGHQFPNYSSELNVNALLLGDSALYLCASSPGVGQPQHFGDGTRLSIL.

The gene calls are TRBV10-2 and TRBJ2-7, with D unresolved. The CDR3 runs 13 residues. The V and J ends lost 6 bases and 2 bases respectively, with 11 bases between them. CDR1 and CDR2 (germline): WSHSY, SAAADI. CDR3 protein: CASSPGGTYEQYF. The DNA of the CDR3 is TGCGCCAGCAGCCCCGGTGGGACCTACGAGCAGTACTTC.

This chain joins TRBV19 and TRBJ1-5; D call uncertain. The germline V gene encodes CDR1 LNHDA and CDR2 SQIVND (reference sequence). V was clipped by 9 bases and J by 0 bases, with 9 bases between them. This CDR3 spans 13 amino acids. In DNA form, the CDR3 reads TGTGCCAGCCACAGTGATAGCAATCAGCCCCAGCATTTT. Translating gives CASHSDSNQPQHF.

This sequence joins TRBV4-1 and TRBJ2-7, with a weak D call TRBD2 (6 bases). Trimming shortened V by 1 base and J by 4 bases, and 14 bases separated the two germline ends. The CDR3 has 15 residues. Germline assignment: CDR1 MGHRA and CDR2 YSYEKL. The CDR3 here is CASSQGSVGGYEQYF. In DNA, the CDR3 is TGCGCCAGCAGCCAAGGATCAGTAGGAGGGTACGAGCAGTACTTC.

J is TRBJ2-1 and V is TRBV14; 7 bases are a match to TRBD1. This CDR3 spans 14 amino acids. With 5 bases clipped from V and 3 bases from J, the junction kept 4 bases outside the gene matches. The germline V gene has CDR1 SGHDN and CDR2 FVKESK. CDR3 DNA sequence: TGTGCCAGCAGCGTCCGGGACAGCTACAATGAGCAGTTCTTC. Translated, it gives CASSVRDSYNEQFF.